Following are 21 T cell receptor beta chains from one sample sequenced in a study of cytomegalovirus exposure and HLA in healthy donors. Sequencing was performed with immunoSEQ multiplex PCR; in TCRdb, only in-frame clones are kept and a portion is missing. The sample shows fewer than 250,000 clones, approximately 83% of them seen only once. The sequencing sample was made of PBMCs. The receptors stem from a woman in her twenties or thirties in good health and CMV-seropositive.

In its sample, this clone was seen many times. The junction departs from germline at one end; a sequencing error may be responsible. The gene calls are TRBV7-7 and TRBJ2-1, with D perhaps matching TRBD2 (6 bases). The CDR3 loop spans 14 amino acids. Germline values: CDR1 SSHAT, CDR2 FNYEAQ (reference sequence). CDR3 in amino acids: CASSLGPSAKEQFF. CDR3 bases: TGTGCTAGCAGCTTAGGTCCTAGCGCAAAAGAGCAGTTCTTC.

This clone was counted a few times. The CDR3 is CASRQPTGLYGYTF. For the CDR3, the DNA is TGTGCCAGCAGACAACCGACGGGCCTCTATGGCTACACCTTC. This chain links TRBV6-5 with TRBJ1-2; D remains ambiguous. CDR3 length equals 14 residues. Trimming removed 6 bases from V and 4 bases from J, with 15 bases in between. The germline V gene has CDR1 MNHEY and CDR2 SVGAGI.

V usage is TRBV30 and J usage is TRBJ1-2, with D uncertain. This CDR3 region has 14 residues. Trimming stripped 0 bases from V and 5 bases from J, with 13 bases between. From germline, CDR1 is GTSNPN and CDR2 SVGIG (reference sequence). For the CDR3, the DNA is TGTGCCTGGAGTGTACACGGTCTGGGTTATGGCTACACCTTC. This sequence encodes CAWSVHGLGYGYTF.

This clone has a single count. The rearrangement joins TRBV5-1 to TRBJ1-4; weak D call: TRBD1 (6 bases). The V gene's germline CDR1 is SGHRS and CDR2 YFSETQ. The length of the CDR3 is 15 residues. The V end lost 4 bases, the J end lost 3 bases, and 13 bases lay between the germline ends. The CDR3 DNA is TGCGCCAGCAGCCCTTACAGGGTGGCTAATGAAAAACTGTTTTTT. It yields the protein CASSPYRVANEKLFF. The full variable domain, completed using reference TRBV5-1 and TRBJ1-4, is KAGVTQTPRYLIKTRGQQVTLSCSPISGHRSVSWYQQTPGQGLQFLFEYFSETQRNKGNFPGRFSGRQFSNSRSEMNVSTLELGDSALYLCASSPYRVANEKLFFGSGTQLSVL.

The V call is TRBV29-1, the J call TRBJ2-7; 8 bases map to TRBD2. V gave up 0 bases and J gave up 0 bases; unmatched junction bases: 7. Germline CDR1 and CDR2: SQVTM and ANQGSEA. The CDR3 sequence is 16 residues long. CDR3 in DNA: TGCAGCGTTGAAGATCGACGGACTAGCAGCTCCTACGAGCAGTACTTC. Residues: CSVEDRRTSSSYEQYF.

The rearrangement uses TRBV27 and TRBJ1-4; TRBD1 matches 8 bases. This CDR3 is built from 15 residues. Germline loops: CDR1 MNHEY, CDR2 SMNVEV (reference sequence). Losses at the gene ends were 4 bases for V and 4 bases for J; bases not matched to a gene: 5. Here the CDR3 reads CASSSQGAGNEKLFF. CDR3 sequence (DNA): TGTGCCAGCAGTTCCCAGGGGGCAGGTAATGAAAAACTGTTTTTT. Using reference TRBV27 and TRBJ1-4 for the parts outside the CDR3, the full variable domain is EAQVTQNPRYLITVTGKKLTVTCSQNMNHEYMSWYRQDPGLGLRQIYYSMNVEVTDKGDVPEGYKVSRKEKRNFPLILESPSPNQTSLYFCASSSQGAGNEKLFFGSGTQLSVL.

The V call is TRBV27, the J call TRBJ2-3; D possibly uses TRBD1 or TRBD2 (5 bases each). Trimming removed 8 bases at V and 5 bases at J, with 20 bases between. Germline CDR1 is MNHEY and CDR2 is SMNVEV (reference sequence). The CDR3 sequence is 15 residues long. The CDR3 loop is CASQHIASRGDTQYF. For the CDR3, the DNA is TGTGCCAGCCAGCATATAGCGTCGAGGGGAGATACGCAGTATTTT.

The V call is TRBV6-1, the J call TRBJ2-3; 8 nucleotides match TRBD1. CDR1 MNHNS and CDR2 SASEGT come from the germline V gene. Trimming took 3 bases from V and 1 from J; bases not matched to a gene: 6. There are 16 residues in the CDR3. The CDR3 bases are TGTGCCAGCAGTGACCCACACAGGGGGGGCACAGATACGCAGTATTTT. Translated: CASSDPHRGGTDTQYF.

The chain joins TRBV28 to TRBJ2-3, with a possible D match to TRBD2 (6 bases). The V gene's germline CDR1 is MDHEN and CDR2 SYDVKM. Trimming removed 10 bases from V and 0 bases from J, with 20 bases in between. The CDR3 is 16 amino acids. This CDR3 is CATKISRGWSTDTQYF. CDR3 in DNA: TGTGCCACCAAAATATCGCGGGGTTGGAGCACAGATACGCAGTATTTT.

The chain recombines TRBV27 with TRBJ2-2; possible D gene TRBD1, 6 bases. With 6 bases removed from V and 8 bases from J, the gap between germline ends came to 10 bases. The CDR3 has 12 residues. CDR1 is MNHEY, CDR2 SMNVEV, per germline (reference sequence). The CDR3 sequence: CASRVGQGELFF. In DNA form, the CDR3 reads TGTGCCAGCAGGGTAGGACAGGGGGAGCTGTTTTTT.

This clone was counted once. The chain links TRBV7-9 to TRBJ1-2; 7 nucleotides line up with TRBD1. V was clipped by 5 bases and J by 8 bases; unmatched bases: 8. The CDR3 has 13 residues. Germline V CDR1 and CDR2: SEHNR, FQNEAQ (reference sequence). CDR3 protein: CASSPTGIYGYTF. Written as DNA, the CDR3 is TGTGCCAGCAGCCCGACAGGGATCTACGGCTACACCTTC.

This rearrangement joins TRBV30 to TRBJ2-5; 10 nucleotides agree with TRBD2. V dropped 4 bases and J dropped 5; count of bases not matched to a gene: 13. CDR1 and CDR2 from the germline V gene are GTSNPN and SVGIG (reference sequence). The CDR3 has 16 residues. The CDR3 here is CAWILALAGAGETQYF. Here the CDR3 DNA reads TGTGCCTGGATCCTCGCCCTAGCGGGAGCTGGGGAGACCCAGTACTTC.

V is TRBV5-1 and J is TRBJ1-1, with TRBD1 as a possible D gene (6 bases). This CDR3 is 12 amino acids long. Germline V gene data show CDR1 as SGHRS and CDR2 as YFSETQ. The V gene lost 4 bases and the J gene lost 6 bases, with 10 bases spanning the gap. CDR3 protein: CASSTGGAEAFF. CDR3 DNA sequence: TGCGCCAGCAGCACGGGGGGCGCTGAAGCTTTCTTT.

The chain carries TRBV5-1 and TRBJ1-4, with 11 bases fitting TRBD1. The CDR3 has 14 residues. The germline gives CDR1 SGHRS, CDR2 YFSETQ. V gave up 3 bases and J gave up 7 bases; unmatched junction bases: 2. CDR3 nucleotide sequence: TGCGCCAGCAGCTCCGGGACAGGGGGTGAAAAACTGTTTTTT. It translates to CASSSGTGGEKLFF.

The V call is TRBV13, the J call TRBJ1-1; D is uncertain. V shed 5 bases and J shed 1 base, with 11 bases lying between them. CDR1 and CDR2 from the germline V gene are PRHDT and FYEKMQ (reference sequence). This CDR3 comprises 14 residues. CDR3 region: CASSLAGENTEAFF. CDR3 nucleotide sequence: TGTGCCAGCAGCCTCGCCGGCGAGAACACTGAAGCTTTCTTT.

J is TRBJ2-4 and V is TRBV30; unclear D gene. Germline-derived CDR1 and CDR2 are GTSNPN and SVGIG (reference sequence). Trimming took 3 bases from V and 0 from J, leaving 3 bases between them. The CDR3 is 12 amino acids. The CDR3 protein is CAWRLAKNIQYF. DNA for the CDR3: TGTGCCTGGAGACTAGCCAAAAACATTCAGTACTTC.

The V call is TRBV14, the J call TRBJ2-7; TRBD1 might be the D (6 bases). Germline CDR1 is SGHDN and CDR2 is FVKESK. This CDR3 region has 15 residues. V was trimmed by 1 base and J by 5 bases, leaving 15 bases between them. Here the CDR3 reads CASSQGAGDRHEQYF. Here the CDR3 DNA reads TGTGCCAGCAGCCAAGGGGCAGGGGACCGCCACGAGCAGTACTTC.

This chain links TRBV27 with TRBJ1-5, with 9 bases lining up with TRBD1. With 2 bases clipped from V and 7 bases from J, the junction kept 6 bases outside the gene matches. CDR3 size: 15 residues. Germline CDR1 and CDR2: MNHEY and SMNVEV (reference sequence). CDR3 sequence (DNA): TGTGCCAGCAGTTTAACAGGGGGCTCCCGGCAGCCCCAGCATTTT. Translated, it gives CASSLTGGSRQPQHF.

V usage is TRBV2 and J usage is TRBJ2-7; 8 nucleotides align to TRBD2. V shed 6 bases and J 0 bases; nucleotides not matched to a gene: 1. The germline V gene has CDR1 SNHLY and CDR2 FYNNEI. This CDR3 is built from 13 residues. The chain's CDR3 is CASRSGSSYEQYF. The CDR3 coding sequence is TGTGCCAGCAGGAGCGGGAGCTCCTACGAGCAGTACTTC.

The V and J genes are TRBV30 and TRBJ2-1; D is ambiguous. The V gene's germline CDR1 is GTSNPN and CDR2 SVGIG (reference sequence). V lost 3 bases and J lost 0, with 6 bases in between. This CDR3 is 13 amino acids long. The CDR3 reads CAWSSSSYNEQFF. The CDR3 DNA follows: TGTGCCTGGAGCAGCAGCTCCTACAATGAGCAGTTCTTC.

The chain carries TRBV30 and TRBJ2-3, with D unresolved. Germline values: CDR1 GTSNPN, CDR2 SVGIG (reference sequence). The CDR3 sequence is 11 residues long. V lost 2 bases to trimming and J lost 4 bases, with 4 bases between them. The CDR3 loop reads CAWSNADTQYF. The CDR3 DNA sequence: TGTGCCTGGAGTAATGCAGATACGCAGTATTTT.